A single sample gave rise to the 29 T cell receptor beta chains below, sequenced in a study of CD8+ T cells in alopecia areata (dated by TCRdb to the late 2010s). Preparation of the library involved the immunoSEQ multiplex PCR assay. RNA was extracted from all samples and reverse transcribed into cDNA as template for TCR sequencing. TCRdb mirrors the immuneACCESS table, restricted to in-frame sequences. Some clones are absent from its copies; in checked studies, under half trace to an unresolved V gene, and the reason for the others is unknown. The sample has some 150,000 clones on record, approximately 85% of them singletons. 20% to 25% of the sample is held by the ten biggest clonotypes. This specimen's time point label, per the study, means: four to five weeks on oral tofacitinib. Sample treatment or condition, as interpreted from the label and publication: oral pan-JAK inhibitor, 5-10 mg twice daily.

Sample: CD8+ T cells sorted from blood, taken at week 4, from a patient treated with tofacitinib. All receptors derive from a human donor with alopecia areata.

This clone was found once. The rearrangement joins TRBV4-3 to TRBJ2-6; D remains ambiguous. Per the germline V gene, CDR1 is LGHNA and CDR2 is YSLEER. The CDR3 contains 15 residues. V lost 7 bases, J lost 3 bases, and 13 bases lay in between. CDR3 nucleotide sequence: TGCGCCAGCACCCCTTCATCGGGTGGGGCCAACGTCCTGACTTTC. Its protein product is CASTPSSGGANVLTF.

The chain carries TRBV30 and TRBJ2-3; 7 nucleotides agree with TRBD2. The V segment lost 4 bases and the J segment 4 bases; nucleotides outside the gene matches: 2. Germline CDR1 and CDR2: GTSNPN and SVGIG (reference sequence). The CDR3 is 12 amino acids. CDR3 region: CAWIAGADTQYF. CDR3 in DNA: TGTGCCTGGATTGCGGGGGCAGATACGCAGTATTTT.

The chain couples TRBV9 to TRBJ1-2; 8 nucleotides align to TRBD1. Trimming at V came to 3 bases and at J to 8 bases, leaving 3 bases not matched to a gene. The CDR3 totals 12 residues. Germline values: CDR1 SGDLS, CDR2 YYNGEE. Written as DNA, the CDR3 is TGTGCCAGCAGCGGGACAGGGTCCGGCTACACCTTC. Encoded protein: CASSGTGSGYTF.

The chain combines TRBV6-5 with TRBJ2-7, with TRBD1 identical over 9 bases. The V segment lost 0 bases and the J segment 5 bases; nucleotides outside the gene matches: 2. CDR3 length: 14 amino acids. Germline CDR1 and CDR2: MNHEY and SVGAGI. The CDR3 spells CASSYSGQGDEQYF. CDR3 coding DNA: TGTGCCAGCAGTTACTCGGGACAGGGTGACGAGCAGTACTTC.

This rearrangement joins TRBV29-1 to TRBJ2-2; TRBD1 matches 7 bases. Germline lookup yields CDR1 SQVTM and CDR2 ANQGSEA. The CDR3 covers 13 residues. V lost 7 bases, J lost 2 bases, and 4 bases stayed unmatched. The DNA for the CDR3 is TGCAGCGGCCGGGACAGTAACACCGGGGAGCTGTTTTTT. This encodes CSGRDSNTGELFF.

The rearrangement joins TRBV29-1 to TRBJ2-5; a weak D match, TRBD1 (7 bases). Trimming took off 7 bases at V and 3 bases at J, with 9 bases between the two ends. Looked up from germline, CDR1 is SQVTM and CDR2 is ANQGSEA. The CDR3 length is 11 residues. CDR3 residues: CSARGEETQYF. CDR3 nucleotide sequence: TGCAGCGCCAGGGGGGAAGAGACCCAGTACTTC.

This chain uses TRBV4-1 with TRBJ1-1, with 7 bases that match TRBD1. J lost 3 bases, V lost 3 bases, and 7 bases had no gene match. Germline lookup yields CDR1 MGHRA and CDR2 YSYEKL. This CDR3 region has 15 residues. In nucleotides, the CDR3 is TGCGCCAGCAGCCACCCACAGGGGTTGGACACTGAAGCTTTCTTT. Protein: CASSHPQGLDTEAFF.

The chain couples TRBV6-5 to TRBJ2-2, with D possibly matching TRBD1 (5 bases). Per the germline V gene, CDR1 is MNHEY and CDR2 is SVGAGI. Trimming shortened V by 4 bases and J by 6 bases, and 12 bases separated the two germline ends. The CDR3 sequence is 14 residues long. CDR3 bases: TGTGCCAGCAGTTCCAGACAGACCGCCGGGGAGCTGTTTTTT. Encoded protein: CASSSRQTAGELFF.

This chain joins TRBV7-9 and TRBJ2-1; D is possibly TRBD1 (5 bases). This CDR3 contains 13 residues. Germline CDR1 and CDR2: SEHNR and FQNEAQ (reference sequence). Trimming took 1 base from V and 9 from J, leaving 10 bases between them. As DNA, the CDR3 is TGTGCCAGCAGCTTAGGGGGCTATGGTGAGCAGTTCTTC. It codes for CASSLGGYGEQFF.

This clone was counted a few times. The CDR3 region has the DNA TGCGCCAGCAGTCGAGGCGTATCGAGGGAGCAGTACTTC. It is translated as CASSRGVSREQYF. The chain has TRBV4-3 and TRBJ2-7; D is ambiguous. Germline CDR1 is LGHNA and CDR2 is YSLEER. The V gene lost 6 bases and the J gene lost 7 bases, with 16 bases spanning the gap. The CDR3 runs 13 residues.

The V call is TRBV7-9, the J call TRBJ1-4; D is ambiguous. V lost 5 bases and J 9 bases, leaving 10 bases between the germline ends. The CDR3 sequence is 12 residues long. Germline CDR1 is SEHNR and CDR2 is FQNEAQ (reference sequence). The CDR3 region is CASSLLLQKLFF. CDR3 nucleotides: TGTGCCAGCAGCCTCCTACTCCAAAAACTGTTTTTT.

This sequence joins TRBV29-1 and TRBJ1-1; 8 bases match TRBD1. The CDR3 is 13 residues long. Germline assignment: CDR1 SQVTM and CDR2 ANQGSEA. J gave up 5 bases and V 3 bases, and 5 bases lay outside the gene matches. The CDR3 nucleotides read TGCAGCGTTGATCCGGGACAGGATACTGAAGCTTTCTTT. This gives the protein CSVDPGQDTEAFF.

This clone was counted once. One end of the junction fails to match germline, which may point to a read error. This CDR3 reads CASSPTLAGGPVNEQYF. CDR3 bases: TGTGCTAGCAGCCCAACCTTGGCGGGGGGGCCGGTCAACGAGCAGTACTTC. V and J are TRBV7-7 and TRBJ2-7, with 9 bases lining up with TRBD2. The length of the CDR3 is 17 residues. Germline CDR1 SSHAT, CDR2 FNYEAQ (reference sequence). Full variable domain (outside the CDR3, taken from reference TRBV7-7 and TRBJ2-7): GAGVSQSPRYKVTKRGQDVTLRCDPISSHATLYWYQQALGQGPEFLTYFNYEAQPDKSGLPSDRFSAERPEGSISTLTIQRTEQRDSAMYRCASSPTLAGGPVNEQYFGPGTRLTVT.

The CDR3 region is CASGLTDSVEQYF. Written as DNA, the CDR3 is TGTGCCAGCGGCTTGACTGATTCTGTCGAGCAGTACTTC. The chain is built from TRBV27 and TRBJ2-7, with no clear D. In germline, CDR1 is MNHEY, CDR2 SMNVEV (reference sequence). The length of the CDR3 is 13 residues. V was shortened by 8 bases and J by 6 bases, with 17 bases between the two germline ends.

CDR3 in DNA: TGTGCCAGCAGCACCGGACAGGGCGGAAATTCACCCCTCCACTTT. It specifies CASSTGQGGNSPLHF. The gene calls are TRBV7-2 and TRBJ1-6; TRBD1 agrees at 8 bases. Germline-derived CDR1 and CDR2 are SGHTA and FQGNSA. V lost 5 bases to trimming and J lost 7 bases; unmatched junction nucleotides: 7. There are 15 residues in the CDR3. The full variable domain, in which reference TRBV7-2 and TRBJ1-6 provide the parts outside the CDR3, is GAGVSQSPSNKVTEKGKDVELRCDPISGHTALYWYRQSLGQGLEFLIYFQGNSAPDKSGLPSDRFSAERTGGSVSTLTIQRTQQEDSAVYLCASSTGQGGNSPLHFGNGTRLTVT.

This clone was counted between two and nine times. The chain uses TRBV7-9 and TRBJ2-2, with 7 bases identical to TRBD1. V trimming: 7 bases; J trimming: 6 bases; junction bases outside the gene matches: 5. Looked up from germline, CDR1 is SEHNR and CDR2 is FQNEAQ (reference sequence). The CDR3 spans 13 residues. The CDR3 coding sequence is TGTGCCAGCAACCCGAGGGGGCCCGGGGAGCTGTTTTTT. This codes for CASNPRGPGELFF. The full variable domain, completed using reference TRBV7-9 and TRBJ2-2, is DTGVSQNPRHKITKRGQNVTFRCDPISEHNRLYWYRQTLGQGPEFLTYFQNEAQLEKSRLLSDRFSAERPKGSFSTLEIQRTEQGDSAMYLCASNPRGPGELFFGEGSRLTVL.

This CDR3 reads CASSVYSGTDYYEQYF. The CDR3 region has the DNA TGTGCCAGTAGCGTATATTCCGGGACAGACTACTACGAGCAGTACTTC. V usage is TRBV19 and J usage is TRBJ2-7; 7 nucleotides agree with TRBD1. The CDR3 has 16 amino acids. Germline CDR1 and CDR2: LNHDA and SQIVND (reference sequence). The trim removed 6 bases at V and 3 bases at J, leaving 14 bases unmatched.

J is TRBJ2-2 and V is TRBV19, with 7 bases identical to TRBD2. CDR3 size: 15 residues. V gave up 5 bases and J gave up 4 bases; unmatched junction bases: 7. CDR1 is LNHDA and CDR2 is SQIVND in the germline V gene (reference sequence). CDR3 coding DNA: TGTGCCAGTAGTGTCGTGGGGAGGGGCACCGGGGAGCTGTTTTTT. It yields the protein CASSVVGRGTGELFF.

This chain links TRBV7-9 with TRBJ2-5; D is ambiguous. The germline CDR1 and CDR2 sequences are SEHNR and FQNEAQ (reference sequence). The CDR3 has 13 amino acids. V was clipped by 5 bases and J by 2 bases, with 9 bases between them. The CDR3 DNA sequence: TGTGCCAGCAGCCCCCGGCGGCAAGAGACCCAGTACTTC. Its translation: CASSPRRQETQYF.

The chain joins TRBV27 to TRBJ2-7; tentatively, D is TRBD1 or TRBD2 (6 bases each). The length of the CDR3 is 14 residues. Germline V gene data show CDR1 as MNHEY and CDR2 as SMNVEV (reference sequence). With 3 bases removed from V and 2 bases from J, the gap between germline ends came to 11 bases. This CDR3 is CASSLRGVAYEQYF. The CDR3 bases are TGTGCCAGCAGTTTGAGGGGGGTCGCCTACGAGCAGTACTTC.

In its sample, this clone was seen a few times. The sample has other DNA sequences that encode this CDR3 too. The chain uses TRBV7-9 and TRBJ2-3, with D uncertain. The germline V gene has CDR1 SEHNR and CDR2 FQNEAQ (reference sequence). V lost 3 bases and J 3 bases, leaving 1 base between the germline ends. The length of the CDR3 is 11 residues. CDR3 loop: CASSFTDTQYF. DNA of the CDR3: TGTGCCAGCAGCTTTACAGATACGCAGTATTTT.

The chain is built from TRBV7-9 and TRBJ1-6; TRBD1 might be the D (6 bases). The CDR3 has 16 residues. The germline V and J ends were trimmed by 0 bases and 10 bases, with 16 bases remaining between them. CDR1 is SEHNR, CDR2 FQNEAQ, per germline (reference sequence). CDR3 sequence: CASSLASQGPKSPLHF. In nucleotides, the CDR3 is TGTGCCAGCAGCTTAGCCTCACAGGGACCCAAATCACCCCTCCACTTT.

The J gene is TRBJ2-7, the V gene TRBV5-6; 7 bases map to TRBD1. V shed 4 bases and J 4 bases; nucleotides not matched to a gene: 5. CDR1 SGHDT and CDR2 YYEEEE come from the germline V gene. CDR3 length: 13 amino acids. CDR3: CASSDGTAYEQYF. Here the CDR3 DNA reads TGTGCCAGCAGCGACGGGACAGCGTACGAGCAGTACTTC.

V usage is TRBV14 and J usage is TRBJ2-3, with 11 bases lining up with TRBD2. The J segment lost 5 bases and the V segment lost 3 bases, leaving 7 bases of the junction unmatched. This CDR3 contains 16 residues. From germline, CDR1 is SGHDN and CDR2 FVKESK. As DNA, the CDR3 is TGTGCCAGCAGCCACCATAGCGGGGGGGCCAAAGATACGCAGTATTTT. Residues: CASSHHSGGAKDTQYF.

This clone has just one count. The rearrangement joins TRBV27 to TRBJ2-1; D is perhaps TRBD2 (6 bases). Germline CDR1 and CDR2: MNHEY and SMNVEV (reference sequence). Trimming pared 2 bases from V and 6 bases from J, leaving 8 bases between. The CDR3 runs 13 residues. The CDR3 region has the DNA TGTGCCAGCAGTTTACTCGGGGGCAATGAGCAGTTCTTC. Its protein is CASSLLGGNEQFF.

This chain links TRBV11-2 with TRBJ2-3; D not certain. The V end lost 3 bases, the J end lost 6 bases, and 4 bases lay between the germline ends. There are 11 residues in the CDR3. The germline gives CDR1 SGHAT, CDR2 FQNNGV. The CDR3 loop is CASSLMDTQYF. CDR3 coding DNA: TGTGCCAGCAGCTTGATGGATACGCAGTATTTT.

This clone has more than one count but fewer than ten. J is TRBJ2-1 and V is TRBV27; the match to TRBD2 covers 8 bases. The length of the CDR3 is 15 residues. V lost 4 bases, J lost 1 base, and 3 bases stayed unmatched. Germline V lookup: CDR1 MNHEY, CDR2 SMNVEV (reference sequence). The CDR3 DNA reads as TGTGCCAGCAGTTCGGGACTAGGTTCCTACAATGAGCAGTTCTTC. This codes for CASSSGLGSYNEQFF.

CDR3 bases: TGTGCCAGCAGCCCCCGTCCGGGGGGGGACACCGGGGAGCTGTTTTTT. Encoded protein: CASSPRPGGDTGELFF. The chain recombines TRBV5-4 with TRBJ2-2, with 8 bases matching TRBD2. Germline V CDR1 and CDR2: SGHNT, YYREEE (reference sequence). The V gene end was trimmed by 4 bases and the J gene end by 3 bases; junction bases not matched to a gene: 8. This CDR3 region has 16 residues.

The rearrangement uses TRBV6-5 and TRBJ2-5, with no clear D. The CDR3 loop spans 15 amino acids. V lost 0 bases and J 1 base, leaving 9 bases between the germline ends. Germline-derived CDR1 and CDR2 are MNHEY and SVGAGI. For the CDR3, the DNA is TGTGCCAGCAGTTACTCGATGCGCTCCCAAGAGACCCAGTACTTC. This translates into CASSYSMRSQETQYF.